The clone carrying this TCR beta chain was seen at least ten times. Its antigen is as yet unknown. Deletions cut 4 bases from V and 4 bases from J, with 14 bases between. Germline V lookup: CDR1 MGHRA, CDR2 YSYEKL. This CDR3 has 15 residues. Findings and caveats of the study: Tumor-infiltrating Treg TCR alpha and beta sequences overlapped most with tumor naive CD4+ T cells, then blood naive. The TCR gene usage of tumor memory CD4+ T cells clustered together with blood and lymph node memory CD4+ cells and with lymph node naive CD4+ cells.

Full-length variable regions came from constant-region reverse primers plus semi-nested Nested Universal Primer A PCR. TCRdb called the 5' RACE reads again in MiXCR, with one record for every CDR3 protein. Of about 32,000 distinct CDR3 sequences detected, around 24% appear once; the ten largest clones hold 4.3%. Memory CD4+ cells were defined as CD4+CD45RO+CD25-. The chain has TRBV4-1 and TRBJ1-5, with a weak D call TRBD1 (6 bases). This sequence originates from a female donor with breast cancer. Specimen: memory CD4+ T cells sorted from blood. Subset: memory CD4+ T cells, CD4+CD45RO+CD25-. In DNA form, the CDR3 reads TGCGCCAGCAGCCTCAGCCACAGGGAGAATCAGCCCCAGCATTTT. Its protein is CASSLSHRENQPQHF.